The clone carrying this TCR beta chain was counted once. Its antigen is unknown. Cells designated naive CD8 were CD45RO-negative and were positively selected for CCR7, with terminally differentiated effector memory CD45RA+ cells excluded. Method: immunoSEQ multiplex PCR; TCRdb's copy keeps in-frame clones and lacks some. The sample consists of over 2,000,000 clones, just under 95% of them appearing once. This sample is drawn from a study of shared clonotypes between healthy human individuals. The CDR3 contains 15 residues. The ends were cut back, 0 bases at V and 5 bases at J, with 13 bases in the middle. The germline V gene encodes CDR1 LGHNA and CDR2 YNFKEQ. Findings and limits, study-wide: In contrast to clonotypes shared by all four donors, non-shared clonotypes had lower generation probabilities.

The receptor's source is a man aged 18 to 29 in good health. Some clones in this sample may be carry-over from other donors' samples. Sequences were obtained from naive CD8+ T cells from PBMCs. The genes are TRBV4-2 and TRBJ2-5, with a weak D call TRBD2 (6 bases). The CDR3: CASSQDPSSAETQYF. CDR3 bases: TGTGCCAGCAGCCAAGATCCTTCTAGCGCGGAGACCCAGTACTTC.